This is a list of T cell receptor beta chains from one sample in a study of T cells in narcolepsy. The method was immunoSEQ multiplex PCR; TCRdb's version includes in-frame clones alone and lacks a portion of them. The table lists fewer than 35,000 clones, about four fifths of them singletons. Material: CD45RA- memory CD4+ T cells from PBMCs. Receptor source: a human donor with narcolepsy. Each CDR3 is given with its conserved first and last residue. D genes are given only for firm matches. A row's size may be missing; if present it is once, few, many or a size class.

>NA|NA|TRBV5-1|TRBJ2-1
TGCGCCAGCAGCTTGGACGCGGGGGCCTTCAATGAGCAGTTCTTC
CASSLDAGAFNEQFF
>NA|NA|TRBV6-6|TRBJ1-2
TGTGCCTCCGGACAGAACTATGGCTACACCTTC
CASGQNYGYTF
>NA|TRBD1|TRBV6-6|TRBJ2-3
TGTGCCAGCACCGGGACAGGGGGGGGCACAGATACGCAGTATTTT
CASTGTGGGTDTQYF
>few|NA|TRBV6-1|TRBJ1-6
TGTGCCAGCAGTGTTAGGACAGATAATTCACCCCTCCACTTT
CASSVRTDNSPLHF
>NA|TRBD1|TRBV5-6|TRBJ1-5
TGTGCCAGCAGCACGGACAGGGGGCGAAGCAATCAGCCCCAGCATTTT
CASSTDRGRSNQPQHF
>few|NA|TRBV30|TRBJ2-7
TGTGCCTGGGACAGACTGTACGAGCAGTACTTC
CAWDRLYEQYF
>NA|TRBD2|TRBV19|TRBJ2-1
TGTGCCAGTCGGACTAGCGGGTCGGAGCAGTTCTTC
CASRTSGSEQFF
>NA|TRBD2|TRBV7-9|TRBJ2-1
TGTGCCAGCAGACAAGGACTAGCGGGGGACTACAATGAGCAGTTCTTC
CASRQGLAGDYNEQFF
>NA|TRBD1|TRBV11-3|TRBJ1-4
TGTGCCAGCAGCAAAGACAGGGATGGTGAAAAACTGTTTTTT
CASSKDRDGEKLFF
>NA|TRBD2|TRBV7-8|TRBJ2-3
TGTGCCATAAAGCGGGGGGGCCGAGGAGATACGCAGTATTTT
CAIKRGGRGDTQYF
>NA|NA|TRBV7-8|TRBJ1-6
TGTGCCAGCAGAGAGGGGCTCAATTCACCCCTCCACTTT
CASREGLNSPLHF
>NA|NA|TRBV30|TRBJ1-5
TGTGCCTGGAGAGGTGGGACCTTGCATAGCAATCAGCCCCAGCATTTT
CAWRGGTLHSNQPQHF
>NA|NA|TRBV7-2|TRBJ2-7
TGTGCCAGCAGCGAGACAGCCTACGAGCAGTACTTC
CASSETAYEQYF
>NA|NA|TRBV19|TRBJ1-2
TGTGCCAGTAGTAGAGCGGAGGGCTATGGCTACACCTTC
CASSRAEGYGYTF
>NA|TRBD1|TRBV7-8|TRBJ2-7
TGTGCCAGCAGCGCCAGGACAGGGCTTCACGAGCAGTACTTC
CASSARTGLHEQYF
>NA|NA|TRBV7-9|TRBJ2-5
TGTGCCAGCAGCTTAGTCTCAGGCGCCCAAGAGACCCAGTACTTC
CASSLVSGAQETQYF